This T cell receptor (beta chain) was sequenced during a study of Graves' ophthalmopathy and Graves' hyperthyroidism. Study-level points and caveats: The model forecast ophthalmopathy progression, reaching roughly 65% sensitivity and about 72% specificity. For separating ophthalmopathy from stable hyperthyroidism, a 13-signature model gave 87.88% sensitivity and around 80% specificity.

The ends were cut back, 6 bases at V and 1 base at J, with 16 bases in the middle. This CDR3 region has 15 residues. From germline, CDR1 is SGHVS and CDR2 FQNEAQ. The study recruited hyperthyroidism patients aged 18 to 65 who were newly diagnosed, under 2 months' duration. Symptoms, serum thyroxine and TRAb, thyroid ultrasound, and orbital computed tomography formed the diagnostic basis. Worth noting for this clonotype: No antigen is known for it.

Investigators amplified TCR beta CDR3 regions from RNA transcripts. RT-PCR was first run with HTBI primers, then multiplex PCR in a second round. MiXCR, run by TCRdb on the multiplex PCR reads, gives a single entry per CDR3 protein. Among about 1.1 million distinct CDR3 sequences listed, roughly 35% were seen once. Sequences were obtained from peripheral blood or thyroid tissue (not recorded which). The receptor was isolated from an adult man with Graves' hyperthyroidism. V is TRBV7-8 and J is TRBJ2-7; a possible D gene is TRBD1 (5 bases). Written as DNA, the CDR3 is TGTGCCAGCAGTTTAACAGGACGGACATCCTACGAGCAGTACTTC. Amino acids: CASSLTGRTSYEQYF.